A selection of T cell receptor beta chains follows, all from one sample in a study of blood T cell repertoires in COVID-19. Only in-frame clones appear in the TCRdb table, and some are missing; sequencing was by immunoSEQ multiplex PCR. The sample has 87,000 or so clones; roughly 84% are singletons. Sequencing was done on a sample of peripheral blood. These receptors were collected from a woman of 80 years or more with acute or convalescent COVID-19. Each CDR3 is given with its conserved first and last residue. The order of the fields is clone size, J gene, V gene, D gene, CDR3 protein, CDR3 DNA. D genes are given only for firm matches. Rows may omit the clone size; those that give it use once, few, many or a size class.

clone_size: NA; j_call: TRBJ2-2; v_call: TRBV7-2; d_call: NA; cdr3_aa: CASSIGGRGNTGELFF; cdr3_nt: TGTGCCAGCAGCATTGGGGGCAGGGGGAACACCGGGGAGCTGTTTTTT
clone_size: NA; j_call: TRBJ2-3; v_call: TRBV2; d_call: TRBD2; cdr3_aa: CASRSLAGGTDTQYF; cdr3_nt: TGTGCCAGCAGGTCACTAGCGGGAGGTACAGATACGCAGTATTTT
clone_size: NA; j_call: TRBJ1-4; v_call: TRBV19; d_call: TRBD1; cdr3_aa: CASRVGQGINEKLFF; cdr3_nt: TGTGCCAGTAGGGTCGGACAGGGGATTAATGAAAAACTGTTTTTT
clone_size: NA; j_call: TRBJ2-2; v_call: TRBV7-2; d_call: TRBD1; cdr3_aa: CASRGGRLTGELFF; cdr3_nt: TGTGCCAGCAGAGGGGGCCGCCTAACCGGGGAGCTGTTTTTT
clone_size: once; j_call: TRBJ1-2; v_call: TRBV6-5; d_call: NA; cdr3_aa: CASSYSSSYGYTF; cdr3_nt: TGTGCCAGCAGTTACTCGTCGAGCTATGGCTACACCTTC
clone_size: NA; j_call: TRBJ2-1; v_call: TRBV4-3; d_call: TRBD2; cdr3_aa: CASSQDPAGGRYEQFF; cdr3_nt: TGCGCCAGCAGCCAAGATCCAGCGGGGGGGCGGTATGAGCAGTTCTTC
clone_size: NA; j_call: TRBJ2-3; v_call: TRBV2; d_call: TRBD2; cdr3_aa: CASRGGGAGTDTQYF; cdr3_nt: TGTGCCAGCCGGGGCGGGGGGGCAGGCACAGATACGCAGTATTTT
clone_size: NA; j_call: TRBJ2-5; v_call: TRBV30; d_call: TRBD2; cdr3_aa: CACSPTSGFQETQYF; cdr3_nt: TGTGCCTGTTCGCCGACTAGCGGATTCCAAGAGACCCAGTACTTC
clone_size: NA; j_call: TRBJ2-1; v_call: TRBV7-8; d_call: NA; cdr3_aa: CASSPGLGEQFF; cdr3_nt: TGTGCCAGCAGCCCAGGGTTGGGTGAGCAGTTCTTC
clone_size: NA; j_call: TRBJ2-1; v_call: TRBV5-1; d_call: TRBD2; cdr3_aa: CASSLITGGGDEQFF; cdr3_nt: TGCGCCAGCAGCTTAATAACGGGCGGGGGGGATGAGCAGTTCTTC
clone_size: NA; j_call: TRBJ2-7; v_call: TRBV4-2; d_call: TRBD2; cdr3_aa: CASSPSGGGTYEQYF; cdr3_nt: TGTGCCAGCAGCCCCTCCGGGGGGGGTACCTACGAGCAGTACTTC
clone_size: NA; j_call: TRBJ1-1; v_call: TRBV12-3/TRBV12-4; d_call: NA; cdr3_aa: CASSFQGGTEAFF; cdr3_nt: TGTGCCAGCAGTTTTCAGGGAGGGACTGAAGCTTTCTTT
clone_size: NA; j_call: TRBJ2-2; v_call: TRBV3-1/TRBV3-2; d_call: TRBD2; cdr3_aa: CASSPSGILTGELFF; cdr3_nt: TGTGCCAGCAGCCCTAGCGGGATTCTCACCGGGGAGCTGTTTTTT
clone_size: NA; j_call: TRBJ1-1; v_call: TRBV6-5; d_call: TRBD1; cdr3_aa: CASRGGQLNTEAFF; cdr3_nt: TGTGCCAGCAGGGGGGGACAGTTGAACACTGAAGCTTTCTTT
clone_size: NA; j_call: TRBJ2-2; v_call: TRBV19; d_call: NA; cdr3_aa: CASTPRTGVAGELFF; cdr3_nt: TGTGCCAGTACCCCCCGTACGGGGGTAGCCGGGGAGCTGTTTTTT
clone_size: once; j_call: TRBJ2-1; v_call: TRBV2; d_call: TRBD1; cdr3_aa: CASMDRGVDEQFF; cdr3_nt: TGTGCCAGCATGGACAGGGGTGTCGATGAGCAGTTCTTC
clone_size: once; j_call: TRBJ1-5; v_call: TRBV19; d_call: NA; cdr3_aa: CASSIERNQPQHF; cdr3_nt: TGTGCCAGTAGTATAGAGAGGAATCAGCCCCAGCATTTT
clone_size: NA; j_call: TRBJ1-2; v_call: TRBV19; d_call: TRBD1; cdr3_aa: CASSPRGQANYGYTF; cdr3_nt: TGTGCCAGTAGTCCCAGGGGGCAAGCTAACTATGGCTACACCTTC
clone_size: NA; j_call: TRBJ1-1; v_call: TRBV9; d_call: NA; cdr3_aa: CASSVVDMNTEAFF; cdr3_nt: TGTGCCAGCAGCGTAGTAGACATGAACACTGAAGCTTTCTTT
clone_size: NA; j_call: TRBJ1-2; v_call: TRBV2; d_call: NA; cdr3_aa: CASHRTANYGYTF; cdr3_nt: TGTGCCAGCCATAGGACAGCTAACTATGGCTACACCTTC
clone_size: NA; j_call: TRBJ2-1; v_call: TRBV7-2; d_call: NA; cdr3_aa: CASSSGVGSYNEQFF; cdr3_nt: TGTGCCAGCAGCTCAGGGGTGGGCTCCTACAATGAGCAGTTCTTC
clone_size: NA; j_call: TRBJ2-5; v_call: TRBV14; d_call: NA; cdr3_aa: CASSQEQQETQYF; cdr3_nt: TGTGCCAGCAGCCAAGAGCAGCAAGAGACCCAGTACTTC
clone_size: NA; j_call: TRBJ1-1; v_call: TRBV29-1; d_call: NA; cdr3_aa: CSVATGSGTEAFF; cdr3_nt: TGCAGCGTTGCCACAGGGTCCGGCACTGAAGCTTTCTTT
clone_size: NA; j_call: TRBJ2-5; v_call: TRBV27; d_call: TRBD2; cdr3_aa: CASSPSASGGGKTQYF; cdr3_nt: TGTGCCAGCAGTCCCTCGGCTAGCGGGGGTGGAAAGACCCAGTACTTC
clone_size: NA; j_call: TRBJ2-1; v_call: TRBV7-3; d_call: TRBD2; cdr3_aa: CASSFSGGNNEQFF; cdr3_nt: TGTGCCAGCAGCTTTAGCGGGGGGAACAATGAGCAGTTCTTC
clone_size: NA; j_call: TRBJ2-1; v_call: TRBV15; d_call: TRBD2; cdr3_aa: CATLLAGGSNEQFF; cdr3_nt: TGTGCCACCCTACTAGCGGGAGGCTCCAATGAGCAGTTCTTC
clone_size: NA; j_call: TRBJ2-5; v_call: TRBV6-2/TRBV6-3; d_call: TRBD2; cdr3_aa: CASSSGLAGGQETQYF; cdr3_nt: TGTGCCAGCAGTTCGGGACTAGCGGGGGGCCAAGAGACCCAGTACTTC
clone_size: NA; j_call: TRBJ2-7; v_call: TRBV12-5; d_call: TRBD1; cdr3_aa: CASGQGQGSEQYF; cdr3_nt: TGTGCTAGTGGCCAGGGACAGGGGAGCGAGCAGTACTTC
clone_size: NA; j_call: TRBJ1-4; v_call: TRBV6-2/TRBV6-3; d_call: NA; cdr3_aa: CASSYSLGNTNEKLFF; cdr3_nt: TGTGCCAGCAGTTACTCCCTCGGGAATACTAATGAAAAACTGTTTTTT
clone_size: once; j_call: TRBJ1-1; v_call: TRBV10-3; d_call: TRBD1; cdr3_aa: CAISDWGQGATNTEAFF; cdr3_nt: TGTGCCATCAGCGACTGGGGACAGGGGGCTACGAACACTGAAGCTTTCTTT
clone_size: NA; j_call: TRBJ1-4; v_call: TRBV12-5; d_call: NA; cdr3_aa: CASAINEKLFF; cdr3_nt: TGTGCTAGTGCCATTAATGAAAAACTGTTTTTT
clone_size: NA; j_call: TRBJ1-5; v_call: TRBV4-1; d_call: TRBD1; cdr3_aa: CASSQGQGAANQPQHF; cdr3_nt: TGCGCCAGCAGCCAGGGACAGGGGGCGGCCAATCAGCCCCAGCATTTT
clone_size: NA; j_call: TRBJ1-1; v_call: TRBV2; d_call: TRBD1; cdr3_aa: CASSGTGMAFF; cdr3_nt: TGTGCCAGCAGTGGGACAGGCATGGCTTTCTTT
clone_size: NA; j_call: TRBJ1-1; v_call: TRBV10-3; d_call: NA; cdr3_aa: CAIKNIDRKEDEAFF; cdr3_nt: TGTGCCATCAAAAATATAGACAGGAAGGAAGATGAAGCTTTCTTT
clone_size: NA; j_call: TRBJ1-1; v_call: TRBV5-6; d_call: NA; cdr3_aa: CASSWAVNTEAFF; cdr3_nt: TGTGCCAGCAGCTGGGCAGTGAACACTGAAGCTTTCTTT
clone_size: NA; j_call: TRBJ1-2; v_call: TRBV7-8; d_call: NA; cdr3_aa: CASSSQDYGYTF; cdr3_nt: TGTGCCAGCAGCTCCCAGGACTATGGCTACACCTTC
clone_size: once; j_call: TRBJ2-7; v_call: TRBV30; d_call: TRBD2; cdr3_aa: CAWRELAASYEQYF; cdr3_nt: TGTGCCTGGAGGGAACTAGCGGCCTCCTACGAGCAGTACTTC
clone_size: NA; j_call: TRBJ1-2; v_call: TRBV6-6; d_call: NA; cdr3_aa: CASSYRGDGSYTF; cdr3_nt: TGTGCCAGCAGTTACAGAGGAGACGGAAGCTACACCTTC
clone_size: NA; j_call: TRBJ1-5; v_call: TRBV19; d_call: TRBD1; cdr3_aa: CASRMGPGQGAYSNQPQHF; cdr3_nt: TGTGCCAGTCGGATGGGACCGGGACAGGGGGCTTATAGCAATCAGCCCCAGCATTTT
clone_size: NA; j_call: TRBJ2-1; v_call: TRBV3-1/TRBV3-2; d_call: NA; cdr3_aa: CASSLKNEQFF; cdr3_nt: TGTGCCAGCAGCCTTAAAAATGAGCAGTTCTTC
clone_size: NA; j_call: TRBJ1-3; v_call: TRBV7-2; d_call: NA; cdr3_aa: CASSSGPNSGNTIYF; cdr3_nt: TGTGCCAGCAGCTCAGGGCCAAACTCTGGAAACACCATATATTTT
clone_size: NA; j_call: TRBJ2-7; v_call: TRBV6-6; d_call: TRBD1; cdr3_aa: CASIRGREQYF; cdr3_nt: TGTGCCAGCATTAGGGGGCGCGAGCAGTACTTC
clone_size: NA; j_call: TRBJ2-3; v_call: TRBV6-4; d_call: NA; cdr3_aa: CASSESRGFTDTQYF; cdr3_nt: TGTGCCAGCAGTGAATCTAGGGGATTCACAGATACGCAGTATTTT
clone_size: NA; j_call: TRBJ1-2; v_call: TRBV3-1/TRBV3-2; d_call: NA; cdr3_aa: CASSQDRVSYGYTF; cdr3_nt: TGTGCCAGCAGCCAAGACAGGGTTTCCTATGGCTACACCTTC
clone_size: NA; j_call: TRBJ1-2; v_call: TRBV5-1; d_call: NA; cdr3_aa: CASSLEAVANYGYTF; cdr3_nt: TGCGCCAGCAGCTTGGAGGCGGTTGCTAACTATGGCTACACCTTC
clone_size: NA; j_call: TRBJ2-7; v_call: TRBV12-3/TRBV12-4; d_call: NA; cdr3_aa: CASKAGTSYEQYF; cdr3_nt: TGTGCCAGCAAAGCAGGGACTTCCTACGAGCAGTACTTC
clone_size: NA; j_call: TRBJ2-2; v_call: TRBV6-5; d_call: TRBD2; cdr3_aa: CASRGTSEFTGELFF; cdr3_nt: TGTGCCAGCAGGGGGACTAGCGAGTTCACCGGGGAGCTGTTTTTT
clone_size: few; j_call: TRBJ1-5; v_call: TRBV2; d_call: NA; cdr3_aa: CASRAWLGQPQHF; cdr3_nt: TGTGCCAGCAGGGCCTGGTTGGGCCAGCCCCAGCATTTT
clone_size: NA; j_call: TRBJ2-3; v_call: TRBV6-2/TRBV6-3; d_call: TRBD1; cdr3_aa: CASSNPGTGATDTQYF; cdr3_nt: TGTGCCAGCAGTAATCCCGGGACAGGGGCCACAGATACGCAGTATTTT
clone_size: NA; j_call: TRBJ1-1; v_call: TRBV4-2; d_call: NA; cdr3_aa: CASSQARGPGDEAFF; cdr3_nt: TGTGCCAGCAGCCAAGCCCGAGGACCGGGGGATGAAGCTTTCTTT
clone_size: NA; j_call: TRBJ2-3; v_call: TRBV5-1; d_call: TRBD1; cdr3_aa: CASSLGTASTDTQYF; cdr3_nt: TGCGCCAGCAGCCTAGGGACAGCAAGCACAGATACGCAGTATTTT